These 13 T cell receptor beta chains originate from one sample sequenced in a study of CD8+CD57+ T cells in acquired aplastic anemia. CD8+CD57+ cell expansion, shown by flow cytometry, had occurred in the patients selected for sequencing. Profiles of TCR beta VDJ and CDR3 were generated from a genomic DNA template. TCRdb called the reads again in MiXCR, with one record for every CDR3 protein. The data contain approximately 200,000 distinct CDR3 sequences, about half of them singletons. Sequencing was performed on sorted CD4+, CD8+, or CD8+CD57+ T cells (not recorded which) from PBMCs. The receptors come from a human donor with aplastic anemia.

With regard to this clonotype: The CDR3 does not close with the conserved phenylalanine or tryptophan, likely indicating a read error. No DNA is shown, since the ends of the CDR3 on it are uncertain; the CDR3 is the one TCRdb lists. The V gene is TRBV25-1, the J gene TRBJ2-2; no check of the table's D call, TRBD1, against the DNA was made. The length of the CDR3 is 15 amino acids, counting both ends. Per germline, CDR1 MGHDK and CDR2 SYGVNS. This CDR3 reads CASSADRSNTGELVL.

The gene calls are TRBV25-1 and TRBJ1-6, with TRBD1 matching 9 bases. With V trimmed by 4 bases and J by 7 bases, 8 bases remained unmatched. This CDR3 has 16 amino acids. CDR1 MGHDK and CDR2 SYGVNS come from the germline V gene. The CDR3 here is CASSVGKTGGNSPLHF. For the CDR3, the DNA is TGTGCCAGCAGTGTAGGCAAGACAGGGGGAAATTCACCCCTCCACTTT.

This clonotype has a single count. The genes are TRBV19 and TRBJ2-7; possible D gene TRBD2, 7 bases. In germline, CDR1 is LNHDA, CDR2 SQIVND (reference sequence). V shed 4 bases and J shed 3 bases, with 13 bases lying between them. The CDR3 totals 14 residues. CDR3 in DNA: TGTGCCAGTAGTACCCCGGGGGGCGACTACGAGCAGTACTTC. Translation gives CASSTPGGDYEQYF.

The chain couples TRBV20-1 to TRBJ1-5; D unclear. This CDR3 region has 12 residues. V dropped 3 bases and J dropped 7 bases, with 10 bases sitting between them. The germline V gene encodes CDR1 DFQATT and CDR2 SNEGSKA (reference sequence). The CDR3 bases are TGCAGTGCTAGGGAAGGGAAACAGCCCCAGCATTTT. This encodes CSAREGKQPQHF.

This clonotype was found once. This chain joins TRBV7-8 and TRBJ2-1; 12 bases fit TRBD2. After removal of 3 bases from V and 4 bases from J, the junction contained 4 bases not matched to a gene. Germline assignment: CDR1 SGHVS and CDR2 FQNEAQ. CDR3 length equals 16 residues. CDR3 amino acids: CASSLSLAGGYNEQFF. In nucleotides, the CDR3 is TGTGCCAGCAGCTTGAGTCTAGCGGGGGGGTACAATGAGCAGTTCTTC.

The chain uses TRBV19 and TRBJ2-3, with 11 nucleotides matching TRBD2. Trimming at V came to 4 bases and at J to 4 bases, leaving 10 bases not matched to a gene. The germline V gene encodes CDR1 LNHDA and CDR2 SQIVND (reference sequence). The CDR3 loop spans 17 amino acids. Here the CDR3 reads CASSTTLAGVRADTQYF. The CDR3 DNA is TGTGCCAGTAGTACCACACTAGCGGGGGTTAGAGCAGATACGCAGTATTTT. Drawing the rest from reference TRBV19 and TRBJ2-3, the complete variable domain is DGGITQSPKYLFRKEGQNVTLSCEQNLNHDAMYWYRQDPGQGLRLIYYSQIVNDFQKGDIAEGYSVSREKKESFPLTVTSAQKNPTAFYLCASSTTLAGVRADTQYFGPGTRLTVL.

CDR3: CASSPRTGGSNYGYTF. DNA for the CDR3: TGTGCCAGCAGCCCAAGGACAGGGGGCTCTAACTATGGCTACACCTTC. The J gene is TRBJ1-2, the V gene TRBV7-8; TRBD1 agrees at 11 bases. J lost 0 bases, V lost 5 bases, and 5 bases had no gene match. CDR3 size: 16 residues. In germline, CDR1 is SGHVS, CDR2 FQNEAQ.

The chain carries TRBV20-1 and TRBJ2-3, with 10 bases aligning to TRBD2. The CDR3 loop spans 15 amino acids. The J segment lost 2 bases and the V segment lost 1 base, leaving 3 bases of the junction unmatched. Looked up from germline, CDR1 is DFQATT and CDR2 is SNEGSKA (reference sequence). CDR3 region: CSARGSGGVTDTQYF. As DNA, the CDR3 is TGCAGTGCTAGAGGGAGCGGGGGGGTCACAGATACGCAGTATTTT.

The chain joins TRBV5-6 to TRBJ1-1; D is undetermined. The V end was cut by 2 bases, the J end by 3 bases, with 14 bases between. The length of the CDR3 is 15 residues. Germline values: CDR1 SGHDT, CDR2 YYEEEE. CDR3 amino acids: CASSFDPTGYTEAFF. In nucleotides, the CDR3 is TGTGCCAGCAGCTTCGACCCCACGGGTTACACTGAAGCTTTCTTT. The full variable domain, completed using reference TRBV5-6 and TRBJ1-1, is DAGVTQSPTHLIKTRGQQVTLRCSPKSGHDTVSWYQQALGQGPQFIFQYYEEEERQRGNFPDRFSGHQFPNYSSELNVNALLLGDSALYLCASSFDPTGYTEAFFGQGTRLTVV.

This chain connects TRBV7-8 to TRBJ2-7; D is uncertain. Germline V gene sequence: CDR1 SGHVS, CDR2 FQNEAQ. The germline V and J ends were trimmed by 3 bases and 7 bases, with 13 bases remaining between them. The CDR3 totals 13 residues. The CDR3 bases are TGTGCCAGCAGCTTGGTTCACGGTTCTGAGCAGTACTTC. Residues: CASSLVHGSEQYF.

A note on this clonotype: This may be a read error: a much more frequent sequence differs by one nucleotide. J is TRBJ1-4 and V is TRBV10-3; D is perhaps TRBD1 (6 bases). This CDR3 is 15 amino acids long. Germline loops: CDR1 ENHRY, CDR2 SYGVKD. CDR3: CASKLTGSTNEELFF. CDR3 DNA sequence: TGTGCCAGCAAACTTACAGGGTCCACTAATGAAGAACTGTTTTTT.

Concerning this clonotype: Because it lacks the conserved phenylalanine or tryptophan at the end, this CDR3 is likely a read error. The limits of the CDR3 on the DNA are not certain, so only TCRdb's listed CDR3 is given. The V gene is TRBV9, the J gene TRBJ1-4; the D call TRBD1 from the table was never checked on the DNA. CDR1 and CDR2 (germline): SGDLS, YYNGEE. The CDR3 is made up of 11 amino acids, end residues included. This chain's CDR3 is CASSVDANRVY.

CDR3 DNA: TGTGCCAGCAGTGAAATAGACCCGGTGGCTTTCTTT. Translation gives CASSEIDPVAFF. This chain uses TRBV2 with TRBJ1-1; D uncertain. Trimming took off 2 bases at V and 11 bases at J, with 12 bases between the two ends. Germline CDR1 is SNHLY and CDR2 is FYNNEI. The CDR3 contains 12 residues.